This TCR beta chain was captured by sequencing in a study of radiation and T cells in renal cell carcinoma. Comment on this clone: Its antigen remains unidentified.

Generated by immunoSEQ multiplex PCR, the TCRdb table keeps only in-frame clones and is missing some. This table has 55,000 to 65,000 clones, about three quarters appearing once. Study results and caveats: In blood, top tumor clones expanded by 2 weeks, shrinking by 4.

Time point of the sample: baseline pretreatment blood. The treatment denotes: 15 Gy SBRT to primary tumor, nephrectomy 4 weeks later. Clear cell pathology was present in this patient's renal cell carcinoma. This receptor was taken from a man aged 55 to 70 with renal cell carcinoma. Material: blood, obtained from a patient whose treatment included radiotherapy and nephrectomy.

The CDR3 DNA follows: TGTGCCAGCAGTCGAGGGGTAACAGGGGATCGTGGCTACACCTTC. Translating gives CASSRGVTGDRGYTF. The chain uses TRBV6-5 and TRBJ1-2, with TRBD1 matching 7 bases. The CDR3 has 15 residues. The V and J ends lost 5 bases and 7 bases, in that order; junction bases with no gene match: 13. The germline gives CDR1 MNHEY, CDR2 SVGAGI.